The 32 T cell receptor beta chains below come from one sample, sequenced in a study of blood T cell repertoires in COVID-19. The assay was immunoSEQ multiplex PCR, and TCRdb's table has in-frame clones only and misses some. The data contain about 75,000 clones, 75% to 85% of them singletons. The sequencing input was peripheral blood. The receptors here all came from a woman between 45 and 65 years old with acute or convalescent COVID-19.

The chain combines TRBV9 with TRBJ1-1; perhaps TRBD1 as D (5 bases). Per germline, CDR1 SGDLS and CDR2 YYNGEE. Trimming shortened V by 0 bases and J by 2 bases, and 11 bases separated the two germline ends. CDR3 size: 15 residues. Here the CDR3 DNA reads TGTGCCAGCAGCGTAGACCAGGGAGGTAACACTGAAGCTTTCTTT. It encodes CASSVDQGGNTEAFF.

Only one count was recorded for this clone. This chain connects TRBV4-3 to TRBJ1-2; D unclear. The CDR3 contains 14 residues. V lost 4 bases to trimming and J lost 4 bases, with 13 bases between them. CDR1 LGHNA and CDR2 YSLEER come from the germline V gene. The CDR3 reads CASSPNRGPYGYTF. For the CDR3, the DNA is TGCGCCAGCAGCCCCAACCGAGGTCCCTATGGCTACACCTTC.

The rearrangement links TRBV21-1 to TRBJ1-2; the D segment call TRBD1 is taken from the table without a DNA check. TRBV21-1 corresponds to a pseudogene. The CDR3 has 12 residues. CDR3 protein: CASRGRDYGYTF. CDR3 coding DNA: TGTGCCAGCAGGGGCAGGGACTATGGCTACACCTTC.

This clone occurred once. The chain links TRBV7-2 to TRBJ2-7; unclear D gene. Germline loops: CDR1 SGHTA, CDR2 FQGNSA. The CDR3 has 15 residues. Trimming removed 5 bases from V and 2 bases from J, with 16 bases in between. As DNA, the CDR3 is TGTGCCAGCAGCAAGGCTACGGGTACCCCCTACGAGCAGTACTTC. It codes for CASSKATGTPYEQYF.

The rearrangement uses TRBV25-1 and TRBJ1-2; 9 nucleotides match TRBD1. Germline V lookup: CDR1 MGHDK, CDR2 SYGVNS. This CDR3 comprises 17 residues. V shed 4 bases and J 3 bases; nucleotides not matched to a gene: 12. The CDR3 protein is CASSGYNRDREDYGYTF. The CDR3 bases are TGTGCCAGCAGTGGATACAACCGGGACAGGGAGGACTATGGCTACACCTTC.

The chain carries TRBV7-8 and TRBJ2-7; 14 positions match TRBD2. Germline CDR1 reads SGHVS; CDR2 reads FQNEAQ. The CDR3 has 16 amino acids. The trim removed 6 bases at V and 0 bases at J, leaving 4 bases unmatched. The CDR3 here is CASRRTSGGSSYEQYF. CDR3 bases: TGTGCCAGCAGGAGGACTAGCGGGGGGAGCTCCTACGAGCAGTACTTC. The entire variable domain, with the rest obtained from reference TRBV7-8 and TRBJ2-7, is as follows: GAGVSQSPRYKVAKRGQDVALRCDPISGHVSLFWYQQALGQGPEFLTYFQNEAQLDKSGLPSDRFFAERPEGSVSTLKIQRTQQEDSAVYLCASRRTSGGSSYEQYFGPGTRLTVT.

The chain employs TRBV7-2 and TRBJ1-5; possible D gene TRBD1, 6 bases. The V gene lost 1 base and the J gene lost 0 bases, with 13 bases spanning the gap. Germline values: CDR1 SGHTA, CDR2 FQGNSA. This CDR3 has 17 amino acids. CDR3 sequence: CASSLVGGTHSNQPQHF. CDR3 nucleotide sequence: TGTGCCAGCAGCTTAGTAGGGGGAACCCATAGCAATCAGCCCCAGCATTTT.

In this sample, this clone turned up a few times. V and J are TRBV11-2 and TRBJ2-7; D not certain. The length of the CDR3 is 12 residues. With 0 bases removed from V and 6 bases from J, the gap between germline ends came to 6 bases. The germline V gene encodes CDR1 SGHAT and CDR2 FQNNGV. CDR3 protein: CASSLDLGEQYF. For the CDR3, the DNA is TGTGCCAGCAGCTTAGATCTCGGCGAGCAGTACTTC.

J is TRBJ2-3 and V is TRBV7-2, with 11 bases lining up with TRBD2. There are 16 residues in the CDR3. Germline CDR1 is SGHTA and CDR2 is FQGNSA. Germline trimming cut 5 bases from V and 6 bases from J; bases unmatched to any gene: 10. The CDR3 nucleotides are TGTGCCAGCAGCGGCCGGGCTAGCGGGAGGTACGATACGCAGTATTTT. Protein: CASSGRASGRYDTQYF.

V and J are TRBV30 and TRBJ1-6, with D possibly TRBD1 on 5 matching bases. Trimming shortened V by 2 bases and J by 9 bases, and 11 bases separated the two germline ends. The CDR3 is 13 amino acids. Looked up from germline, CDR1 is GTSNPN and CDR2 is SVGIG (reference sequence). The CDR3 nucleotides are TGTGCCTGGAGTAAAGGAGGGGTTTCACCCCTCCACTTT. As protein: CAWSKGGVSPLHF. Combining the CDR3 with reference TRBV30 and TRBJ1-6 gives the whole variable domain SQTIHQWPATLVQPVGSPLSLECTVEGTSNPNLYWYRQAAGRGLQLLFYSVGIGQISSEVPQNLSASRPQDRQFILSSKKLLLSDSGFYLCAWSKGGVSPLHFGNGTRLTVT.

The gene calls are TRBV5-1 and TRBJ1-1, with D possibly matching TRBD1 (5 bases). This CDR3 is 13 amino acids long. Trimming shortened V by 7 bases and J by 0 bases, and 10 bases separated the two germline ends. Germline V gives CDR1 SGHRS, CDR2 YFSETQ. The CDR3 protein is CASSGGLNTEAFF. For the CDR3, the DNA is TGCGCCAGCTCGGGGGGACTGAACACTGAAGCTTTCTTT.

The V and J genes are TRBV2 and TRBJ2-1; D call uncertain. The CDR3 loop spans 11 amino acids. Germline CDR1 and CDR2: SNHLY and FYNNEI. Trimming shortened V by 6 bases and J by 2 bases, and 2 bases separated the two germline ends. DNA for the CDR3: TGTGCCAGCAGCGCCTACAATGAGCAGTTCTTC. As protein: CASSAYNEQFF.

V usage is TRBV9 and J usage is TRBJ2-7, with 8 bases fitting TRBD2. Germline assignment: CDR1 SGDLS and CDR2 YYNGEE. This CDR3 has 15 residues. Unmatched junction bases numbered 8, after V lost 4 bases and J lost 2 bases. The CDR3 nucleotides are TGTGCCAGCAGCCCAACGACTAGCGTCACCTACGAGCAGTACTTC. Protein sequence: CASSPTTSVTYEQYF. Using reference TRBV9 and TRBJ2-7 for the parts outside the CDR3, the full variable domain is DSGVTQTPKHLITATGQRVTLRCSPRSGDLSVYWYQQSLDQGLQFLIQYYNGEERAKGNILERFSAQQFPDLHSELNLSSLELGDSALYFCASSPTTSVTYEQYFGPGTRLTVT.

This clone was recorded only once. The rearrangement links TRBV4-1 to TRBJ1-5, with 8 bases identical to TRBD1. After removal of 1 base from V and 4 bases from J, the junction contained 9 bases not matched to a gene. The CDR3 has 17 residues. CDR1 and CDR2 (germline): MGHRA, YSYEKL. CDR3 nucleotides: TGCGCCAGCAGCCAAGTGAGTCACAGGGGGGTTAATCAGCCCCAGCATTTT. Translation gives CASSQVSHRGVNQPQHF.

The V and J genes are TRBV5-1 and TRBJ2-7, with 9 bases that match TRBD1. V lost 5 bases and J lost 4; bases outside the gene matches: 7. Germline values: CDR1 SGHRS, CDR2 YFSETQ. CDR3 length equals 14 residues. DNA for the CDR3: TGCGCCAGCAGAACGACAGGGGGATCTTACGAGCAGTACTTC. This gives the protein CASRTTGGSYEQYF.

The chain links TRBV6-5 to TRBJ2-3; TRBD2 aligns across 8 bases. The junction had 7 bases not matched to a gene; V was cut back by 6 bases and J by 2 bases. Germline V gene lookup returns CDR1 MNHEY and CDR2 SVGAGI. The CDR3 runs 15 residues. The CDR3: CASSFSGAITDTQYF. The CDR3 nucleotides read TGTGCCAGCAGCTTTAGCGGGGCAATCACAGATACGCAGTATTTT.

This clone occurred a few times. CDR3 DNA: TGTGCCAGCACCCCCAGGGTACAGGTAAACACTGAAGCTTTCTTT. This sequence encodes CASTPRVQVNTEAFF. The chain is built from TRBV28 and TRBJ1-1, with D perhaps TRBD1 (5 bases). Germline V lookup: CDR1 MDHEN, CDR2 SYDVKM. The CDR3 spans 15 residues. V lost 7 bases and J 2 bases, leaving 17 bases between the germline ends.

This clone showed up just once. V is TRBV30 and J is TRBJ2-2; the match to TRBD1 covers 7 bases. V shed 2 bases, J shed 5 bases, and the junction held 8 bases outside the gene matches. The germline CDR1 and CDR2 sequences are GTSNPN and SVGIG (reference sequence). CDR3 length: 15 amino acids. The CDR3 DNA is TGTGCCTGGAGTTCAGACAGGGTTTGGACCGGGGAGCTGTTTTTT. This sequence encodes CAWSSDRVWTGELFF.

The chain employs TRBV28 and TRBJ1-2; 9 bases map to TRBD1. The germline CDR1 and CDR2 sequences are MDHEN and SYDVKM. V lost 2 bases to trimming and J lost 6 bases; unmatched junction nucleotides: 7. This CDR3 spans 15 amino acids. CDR3 nucleotide sequence: TGTGCCAGCAGTTTACTAAACGGACAGGGGAATGGCTACACCTTC. This codes for CASSLLNGQGNGYTF.

The chain employs TRBV18 and TRBJ1-4; D is possibly TRBD1 (6 bases). V was cut by 4 bases and J by 2 bases, with 14 bases left in between. From germline, CDR1 is KGHSH and CDR2 LQKENI. CDR3 length equals 16 residues. For the CDR3, the DNA is TGTGCCAGCTCACGTAACACAGGGTGGACTAATGAAAAACTGTTTTTT. As protein: CASSRNTGWTNEKLFF.

V is TRBV27 and J is TRBJ2-1; 8 nucleotides align to TRBD2. CDR3 length: 15 residues. V shed 5 bases and J 0 bases; nucleotides not matched to a gene: 3. Germline CDR1 MNHEY, CDR2 SMNVEV (reference sequence). DNA of the CDR3: TGTGCCAGCAGTGTAGCGGGGCCCTCCTACAATGAGCAGTTCTTC. As protein: CASSVAGPSYNEQFF.

J is TRBJ2-1 and V is TRBV7-3; 10 bases are a match to TRBD1. The V gene end was trimmed by 5 bases and the J gene end by 0 bases; junction bases not matched to a gene: 4. The CDR3 is 16 amino acids. Germline loops: CDR1 SGHTA, CDR2 FQGTGA. In DNA, the CDR3 is TGTGCCAGCAGCAGGACAGGGGGGAGCTCCTACAATGAGCAGTTCTTC. It translates to CASSRTGGSSYNEQFF. Full variable domain (rest looked up from reference TRBV7-3 and TRBJ2-1): GAGVSQTPSNKVTEKGKYVELRCDPISGHTALYWYRQSLGQGPEFLIYFQGTGAADDSGLPNDRFFAVRPEGSVSTLKIQRTERGDSAVYLCASSRTGGSSYNEQFFGPGTRLTVL.

The chain carries TRBV11-2 and TRBJ1-2; D remains unclear. CDR1 SGHAT and CDR2 FQNNGV come from the germline V gene. V was shortened by 1 base and J by 4 bases, with 7 bases between the two germline ends. The CDR3 covers 13 residues. The CDR3 loop is CASSLGHGYGYTF. CDR3 DNA: TGTGCCAGCAGCTTAGGTCACGGCTATGGCTACACCTTC.

The rearrangement uses TRBV7-8 and TRBJ1-6; a possible D gene is TRBD1 (5 bases). V was pared by 1 base and J by 5 bases, with 15 bases between. CDR1 SGHVS and CDR2 FQNEAQ come from the germline V gene. The CDR3 loop spans 17 amino acids. CDR3: CASSLDFRARNNSPLHF. The CDR3, as DNA: TGTGCCAGCAGCTTAGATTTCAGGGCGAGGAATAATTCACCCCTCCACTTT.

In its sample, this clone was seen once. The chain employs TRBV5-1 and TRBJ2-3; 8 bases line up with TRBD1. CDR1 is SGHRS, CDR2 YFSETQ, per germline. Trimming took 2 bases from V and 2 from J; bases not matched to a gene: 13. The CDR3 has 18 amino acids. CDR3 nucleotide sequence: TGCGCCAGCAGCTTTACAGCCTCCGGGACAGGTAACACAGATACGCAGTATTTT. Translated: CASSFTASGTGNTDTQYF. The whole variable domain, remainder taken from reference TRBV5-1 and TRBJ2-3, is KAGVTQTPRYLIKTRGQQVTLSCSPISGHRSVSWYQQTPGQGLQFLFEYFSETQRNKGNFPGRFSGRQFSNSRSEMNVSTLELGDSALYLCASSFTASGTGNTDTQYFGPGTRLTVL.

The rearrangement joins TRBV7-2 to TRBJ2-5, with 9 nucleotides matching TRBD2. The V gene end was trimmed by 6 bases and the J gene end by 2 bases; junction bases not matched to a gene: 10. The CDR3 contains 16 residues. Germline V lookup: CDR1 SGHTA, CDR2 FQGNSA. CDR3 residues: CASRVLAGYEQETQYF. CDR3 DNA: TGTGCCAGCAGGGTTCTAGCGGGGTACGAGCAAGAGACCCAGTACTTC.

The rearrangement joins TRBV18 to TRBJ2-7; D may be TRBD1 (6 bases). CDR1 is KGHSH, CDR2 LQKENI, per germline. Trimming took 3 bases from V and 5 from J, leaving 17 bases between them. The CDR3 has 15 residues. CDR3 protein: CASSPLGQSSNEQYF. The CDR3 region has the DNA TGTGCCAGCTCACCGCTCGGACAGAGTAGTAACGAGCAGTACTTC.

This clone was seen once. V gene TRBV18 combines with J gene TRBJ2-3; possible D gene TRBD1, 6 bases. CDR1 is KGHSH and CDR2 is LQKENI in the germline V gene. The V and J ends lost 6 bases and 2 bases respectively, with 12 bases between them. CDR3 size: 14 residues. The CDR3 region has the DNA TGTGCCAGCTCCAACTGGGGGCCCACAGATACGCAGTATTTT. It is translated as CASSNWGPTDTQYF. The full variable domain, in which reference TRBV18 and TRBJ2-3 provide the parts outside the CDR3, is NAGVMQNPRHLVRRRGQEARLRCSPMKGHSHVYWYRQLPEEGLKFMVYLQKENIIDESGMPKERFSAEFPKEGPSILRIQQVVRGDSAAYFCASSNWGPTDTQYFGPGTRLTVL.

The chain links TRBV18 to TRBJ2-7, with D maybe TRBD2 (6 bases). Between the trimmed V and J ends, which lost 6 bases and 0 bases, there was a span of 15 bases. In germline, CDR1 is KGHSH, CDR2 LQKENI. The CDR3 totals 15 residues. CDR3 DNA sequence: TGTGCCAGCTCGGATTCTGTTAGCGGCTCCTACGAGCAGTACTTC. It codes for CASSDSVSGSYEQYF.

The chain links TRBV2 to TRBJ1-5; a weak D match, TRBD1 (5 bases). This CDR3 region has 13 residues. Trimming stripped 6 bases from V and 9 bases from J, with 15 bases between. Germline CDR1 is SNHLY and CDR2 is FYNNEI. The CDR3 loop reads CASSGRQGAPQHF. CDR3 nucleotides: TGTGCCAGCAGCGGACGGCAGGGCGCGCCCCAGCATTTT.

The J gene is TRBJ2-2, the V gene TRBV19; TRBD1 aligns across 9 bases. The V segment lost 4 bases and the J segment 4 bases; nucleotides outside the gene matches: 10. This CDR3 has 17 residues. The germline V gene encodes CDR1 LNHDA and CDR2 SQIVND (reference sequence). The CDR3: CASSKNTGGSFTGELFF. Written as DNA, the CDR3 is TGTGCCAGTAGTAAAAACACAGGGGGCTCTTTCACCGGGGAGCTGTTTTTT.

The genes are TRBV5-4 and TRBJ2-3; possibly TRBD2 for D (6 bases). This CDR3 region has 15 residues. Germline V gene data show CDR1 as SGHNT and CDR2 as YYREEE (reference sequence). Trimming pared 2 bases from V and 0 bases from J, leaving 10 bases between. CDR3 in amino acids: CASSFGGASTDTQYF. The CDR3 DNA reads TGTGCCAGCAGCTTCGGCGGGGCAAGCACAGATACGCAGTATTTT. The complete variable domain, with remaining parts taken from reference TRBV5-4 and TRBJ2-3, reads ETGVTQSPTHLIKTRGQQVTLRCSSQSGHNTVSWYQQALGQGPQFIFQYYREEENGRGNFPPRFSGLQFPNYSSELNVNALELDDSALYLCASSFGGASTDTQYFGPGTRLTVL.